This TCR beta chain was recovered during a study of human T cells and chemical hapten exposure. Study findings and constraints: There were significantly more large CDR3 similarity clusters among expanded TCRs than among controls.

In the original workflow: Samples had a median of roughly 100,000 TCRs, ranging 23,224 to 690,600. TCRdb re-called the RACE reads with MiXCR, one entry per CDR3 protein. The V and J calls were determined by TCRdb, not by the authors. The sample lists approximately 49,000 distinct CDR3 sequences, less than 10% seen once, with 4% to 5.5% in the top ten. Ten or more counts support this clonotype. Its antigen is not identified. The CDR3 runs to 14 residues. Per germline, CDR1 LNHNV and CDR2 YYDKDF (reference sequence). V was shortened by 6 bases and J by 4 bases, with 13 bases between the two germline ends. Noted time point: patch test 1, 2 weeks after DPC sensitization. Indicated treatment: therapeutic diphenylcyclopropenone sensitization with weekly scalp DPC.

This receptor was identified in a woman aged 50 to 60 with alopecia areata. Some clones in this sample may be carry-over from other donors' samples. Source: whole blood, taken in connection with sensitization to the hapten diphenylcyclopropenone (DPC). This rearrangement joins TRBV15 to TRBJ2-1; no clear D gene. The CDR3 sequence: CATRTFGSYNEQFF. The CDR3 nucleotides read TGTGCCACCAGAACTTTCGGTAGTTACAATGAGCAGTTCTTC.